This T cell receptor beta chain was sequenced in a study of PD-1 blockade in mismatch repair-deficient tumors. Repertoires were generated with immunoSEQ multiplex PCR, while TCRdb's copy carries only in-frame clones and drops some. Of about 9,800 clones in the sample, 70% to 90% were seen once. The CDR3 totals 13 residues. Germline assignment: CDR1 LNHDA and CDR2 SQIVND (reference sequence). The V and J ends lost 5 bases and 6 bases respectively, with 10 bases between them. The time point here: roughly 10-day in vitro stimulation with candidate neoantigen peptide 2. Notes on this clone: Antigen: not known.

This receptor was obtained from an adult with mismatch repair-deficient cancer. This sequence joins TRBV19 and TRBJ2-2, with no clear D. This sample comprised cells cultured in vitro, obtained from a patient treated with pembrolizumab. The CDR3 nucleotides are TGTGCCAGTAGTCCTAACCCCGCCGGGGAGCTGTTTTTT. Protein sequence: CASSPNPAGELFF.